These 30 T cell receptor beta chains were all obtained from the same sample, sequenced in a study of PD-1 blockade in mismatch repair-deficient tumors. The method was immunoSEQ multiplex PCR; TCRdb's version includes in-frame clones alone and lacks a portion of them. This table holds about 68,000 clones, almost 80% found once. Sequences were derived from peripheral blood, sampled 2 weeks after starting pembrolizumab. The receptors were sampled from an adult with mismatch repair-deficient cancer.

V usage is TRBV5-4 and J usage is TRBJ2-7; 9 nucleotides agree with TRBD1. After removal of 4 bases from V and 6 bases from J, the junction contained 11 bases not matched to a gene. The CDR3 has 15 residues. Germline V gene sequence: CDR1 SGHNT, CDR2 YYREEE (reference sequence). The CDR3 here is CASSRTPGTGSEQYF. CDR3 DNA: TGTGCCAGCAGCCGTACTCCCGGGACAGGGAGCGAGCAGTACTTC.

The CDR3 coding sequence is TGTGCCAGCAGGACAGGGCCAGAAAACACCGGGGAGCTGTTTTTT. Its translation is CASRTGPENTGELFF. J is TRBJ2-2 and V is TRBV7-3, with 7 bases lining up with TRBD1. This CDR3 is 15 amino acids long. The J segment lost 2 bases and the V segment lost 6 bases, leaving 6 bases of the junction unmatched. Germline loops: CDR1 SGHTA, CDR2 FQGTGA.

The chain couples TRBV18 to TRBJ2-2; 9 nucleotides match TRBD1. Trimming took 2 bases from V and 7 from J; bases not matched to a gene: 5. The CDR3 runs 15 residues. CDR1 is KGHSH and CDR2 is LQKENI in the germline V gene. CDR3 in DNA: TGTGCCAGCTCACCAAAACAGGGGGCCTACGGGGAGCTGTTTTTT. Amino acid sequence: CASSPKQGAYGELFF. Filled out from reference TRBV18 and TRBJ2-2, the complete variable domain reads NAGVMQNPRHLVRRRGQEARLRCSPMKGHSHVYWYRQLPEEGLKFMVYLQKENIIDESGMPKERFSAEFPKEGPSILRIQQVVRGDSAAYFCASSPKQGAYGELFFGEGSRLTVL.

The chain has TRBV2 and TRBJ2-5; TRBD2 matches at 9 bases. The ends lost 1 base at V and 5 bases at J; junction bases unmatched: 5. The CDR3 has 15 residues. CDR1 and CDR2 (germline): SNHLY, FYNNEI. CDR3 nucleotide sequence: TGTGCCAGCAGTGAAGAGCTAGCGGGACGCGAGACCCAGTACTTC. Translation: CASSEELAGRETQYF.

This chain joins TRBV5-6 and TRBJ2-7; 8 bases agree with TRBD2. Germline values: CDR1 SGHDT, CDR2 YYEEEE. J gave up 2 bases and V 0 bases, and 1 base lay outside the gene matches. The CDR3 totals 14 residues. As DNA, the CDR3 is TGTGCCAGCAGCTTGGGCGGGAGGACCTACGAGCAGTACTTC. It is translated as CASSLGGRTYEQYF.

The CDR3 sequence is CASRAVGSYEQYF. CDR3 bases: TGTGCCAGCAGAGCGGTTGGATCCTACGAGCAGTACTTC. V and J are TRBV6-1 and TRBJ2-7; possibly TRBD2 for D (5 bases). The V and J ends lost 6 bases and 1 base respectively, with 10 bases between them. CDR1 and CDR2 from the germline V gene are MNHNS and SASEGT. This CDR3 contains 13 residues.

The chain couples TRBV7-3 to TRBJ2-2; 8 positions agree with TRBD1. There are 18 residues in the CDR3. Trimming cost V 2 bases and J 3 bases; bases outside gene matches: 11. CDR1 is SGHTA and CDR2 is FQGTGA in the germline V gene. The DNA of the CDR3 is TGTGCCAGCAGCTTAGGATTAAGTCAGGGGGCGGACACCGGGGAGCTGTTTTTT. Translation: CASSLGLSQGADTGELFF.

The V and J genes are TRBV27 and TRBJ1-5; TRBD1 might be the D (5 bases). The germline V and J ends were trimmed by 3 bases and 4 bases, with 16 bases remaining between them. Germline assignment: CDR1 MNHEY and CDR2 SMNVEV (reference sequence). The CDR3 runs to 16 residues. The CDR3 bases are TGTGCCAGCAGTTTCAGGGCGGAACCGCTGAATCAGCCCCAGCATTTT. Amino acid sequence: CASSFRAEPLNQPQHF.

The chain is built from TRBV6-1 and TRBJ2-5; 8 positions match TRBD1. This CDR3 spans 14 amino acids. Germline V gene sequence: CDR1 MNHNS, CDR2 SASEGT. V lost 2 bases and J lost 11; bases outside the gene matches: 10. The CDR3 reads CASSESGTGGSQYF. CDR3 nucleotide sequence: TGTGCCAGCAGTGAAAGTGGGACAGGAGGTTCGCAGTACTTC.

A word on this clone: This CDR3 is also generated by other DNA sequences in the sample. This rearrangement joins TRBV19 to TRBJ1-2, with D perhaps TRBD1 (5 bases). Germline-derived CDR1 and CDR2 are LNHDA and SQIVND (reference sequence). The length of the CDR3 is 12 residues. Deletions cut 5 bases from V and 7 bases from J, with 11 bases between. The CDR3 loop is CASSPGTRGYTF. DNA for the CDR3: TGTGCCAGTAGTCCTGGGACGCGTGGCTACACCTTC.

The chain links TRBV4-3 to TRBJ1-1, with D perhaps matching TRBD1 (6 bases). Germline V gene sequence: CDR1 LGHNA, CDR2 YSLEER. The CDR3 spans 13 residues. The V gene lost 2 bases and the J gene lost 6 bases, with 10 bases spanning the gap. The CDR3 reads CASSQTGNSEAFF. The CDR3 DNA reads TGCGCCAGCAGCCAAACAGGGAATTCTGAAGCTTTCTTT.

The V gene is TRBV10-3, the J gene TRBJ2-1, with no clear D. CDR1 is ENHRY, CDR2 SYGVKD, per germline. CDR3 size: 14 residues. V was pared by 5 bases and J by 4 bases, with 12 bases between. The CDR3, as DNA: TGTGCCATCAGTAGCAGTCAAACTTACAATGAGCAGTTCTTC. This gives the protein CAISSSQTYNEQFF.

V is TRBV15 and J is TRBJ1-2; the D is unclear. Germline-derived CDR1 and CDR2 are LNHNV and YYDKDF (reference sequence). Between the trimmed V and J ends, which lost 0 bases and 8 bases, there was a span of 7 bases. CDR3 length equals 12 residues. The CDR3 sequence: CATSRDLRGYTF. DNA of the CDR3: TGTGCCACCAGCAGAGATCTACGGGGCTACACCTTC.

The chain links TRBV6-6 to TRBJ2-4, with TRBD1 matching over 7 bases. The germline gives CDR1 MNHNY, CDR2 SVGAGI (reference sequence). The CDR3 is 15 residues long. V shed 1 base and J 1 base; nucleotides not matched to a gene: 1. The CDR3 DNA sequence: TGTGCCAGCAGTTACTTACAGGGGGCCAAAAACATTCAGTACTTC. It yields the protein CASSYLQGAKNIQYF.

This clone was seen once. This chain connects TRBV5-6 to TRBJ2-1, with TRBD2 matching over 7 bases. Germline V gives CDR1 SGHDT, CDR2 YYEEEE. CDR3 length: 16 amino acids. V trimming: 0 bases; J trimming: 4 bases; junction bases outside the gene matches: 7. CDR3 nucleotide sequence: TGTGCCAGCAGCTTGGCTTCCGGGAGGCAGTACAATGAGCAGTTCTTC. Amino acids: CASSLASGRQYNEQFF. Full variable domain (remainder filled in from reference TRBV5-6 and TRBJ2-1): DAGVTQSPTHLIKTRGQQVTLRCSPKSGHDTVSWYQQALGQGPQFIFQYYEEEERQRGNFPDRFSGHQFPNYSSELNVNALLLGDSALYLCASSLASGRQYNEQFFGPGTRLTVL.

This clone appeared once. The gene calls are TRBV7-3 and TRBJ2-1; the D gene is possibly TRBD2 (5 bases). Germline CDR1 reads SGHTA; CDR2 reads FQGTGA. V was pared by 4 bases and J by 0 bases, with 10 bases between. The CDR3 runs to 15 residues. This CDR3 reads CASSSEGLSYNEQFF. CDR3 nucleotide sequence: TGTGCCAGCAGCTCCGAGGGCCTCTCCTACAATGAGCAGTTCTTC.

The chain uses TRBV2 and TRBJ2-3; D is possibly TRBD2 (5 bases). Trimming took off 8 bases at V and 0 bases at J, with 9 bases between the two ends. This CDR3 spans 13 amino acids. CDR1 and CDR2 (germline): SNHLY, FYNNEI. For the CDR3, the DNA is TGTGCCAGCGGACGAGGGAGCACAGATACGCAGTATTTT. It encodes CASGRGSTDTQYF.

This clone was seen only once. The gene calls are TRBV11-2 and TRBJ2-3; 7 nucleotides align to TRBD2. The J segment lost 2 bases and the V segment lost 0 bases, leaving 5 bases of the junction unmatched. The CDR3 totals 16 residues. Germline values: CDR1 SGHAT, CDR2 FQNNGV. This CDR3 reads CASSLEVAGATDTQYF. The CDR3 DNA is TGTGCCAGCAGCTTAGAGGTGGCGGGAGCCACAGATACGCAGTATTTT.

This rearrangement joins TRBV18 to TRBJ2-3; 8 bases map to TRBD1. CDR3 size: 16 residues. Germline CDR1 and CDR2: KGHSH and LQKENI. Trimming at V came to 3 bases and at J to 3 bases, leaving 8 bases not matched to a gene. The chain's CDR3 is CASSPIQGTGTDTQYF. For the CDR3, the DNA is TGTGCCAGCTCACCGATACAGGGGACAGGAACAGATACGCAGTATTTT.

The CDR3 bases are TGTGCCAGCAGCTTGCGTCAGAACACTGAAGCTTTCTTT. This translates into CASSLRQNTEAFF. V gene TRBV5-6 combines with J gene TRBJ1-1; D is undetermined. The CDR3 extends over 13 amino acids. V lost 1 base, J lost 1 base, and 5 bases lay in between. The germline V gene has CDR1 SGHDT and CDR2 YYEEEE.

The V gene is TRBV2, the J gene TRBJ2-7; D gene uncertain. V was cut by 6 bases and J by 6 bases, with 15 bases left in between. Germline CDR1 reads SNHLY; CDR2 reads FYNNEI. This CDR3 comprises 13 residues. The CDR3 here is CASSPQRVREQYF. CDR3 DNA: TGTGCCAGCAGCCCCCAGAGAGTTCGCGAGCAGTACTTC. Looking up the rest from reference TRBV2 and TRBJ2-7 gives the full variable domain: EPEVTQTPSHQVTQMGQEVILRCVPISNHLYFYWYRQILGQKVEFLVSFYNNEISEKSEIFDDQFSVERPDGSNFTLKIRSTKLEDSAMYFCASSPQRVREQYFGPGTRLTVT.

With regard to this clone: This sample also contains other DNA sequences that code for the same CDR3. The gene calls are TRBV6-5 and TRBJ1-4; no clear D. CDR1 is MNHEY and CDR2 is SVGAGI in the germline V gene. The CDR3 runs 13 residues. Trimming cost V 6 bases and J 5 bases, with 10 bases left between them. The CDR3 DNA is TGTGCCAGCAGGCGTAGGCCGAATGAAAAACTGTTTTTT. Amino acid sequence: CASRRRPNEKLFF.

The chain is built from TRBV19 and TRBJ2-3; D gene unclear. CDR3 length: 11 residues. CDR1 and CDR2 (germline): LNHDA, SQIVND (reference sequence). Trimming took 3 bases from V and 5 from J, leaving 3 bases between them. The CDR3 bases are TGTGCCAGTAGTATGTTAGATACGCAGTATTTT. Translated: CASSMLDTQYF.

This clone was seen a few times. The gene calls are TRBV19 and TRBJ1-2; 7 nucleotides agree with TRBD1. This CDR3 is built from 14 residues. Germline-derived CDR1 and CDR2 are LNHDA and SQIVND (reference sequence). Trimming took 6 bases from V and 0 from J; bases not matched to a gene: 4. The CDR3 loop is CASRGTVTNYGYTF. CDR3 nucleotide sequence: TGTGCCAGTAGGGGGACAGTTACTAACTATGGCTACACCTTC.

This chain joins TRBV6-1 and TRBJ1-5, with D unresolved. CDR1 is MNHNS and CDR2 is SASEGT in the germline V gene. The V end lost 8 bases, the J end lost 1 base, and 3 bases lay between the germline ends. This CDR3 comprises 11 residues. The CDR3 loop is CASASNQPQHF. The CDR3 region has the DNA TGTGCCAGCGCAAGCAATCAGCCCCAGCATTTT.

The rearrangement uses TRBV9 and TRBJ2-2; 9 nucleotides line up with TRBD2. Per germline, CDR1 SGDLS and CDR2 YYNGEE. J lost 4 bases, V lost 0 bases, and 1 base had no gene match. This CDR3 has 15 amino acids. CDR3 coding DNA: TGTGCCAGCAGCGTAGAGGGACTAGCCACCGGGGAGCTGTTTTTT. Translated: CASSVEGLATGELFF.

This rearrangement joins TRBV6-5 to TRBJ2-2; TRBD1 aligns across 9 bases. The junction had 7 bases not matched to a gene; V was cut back by 2 bases and J by 6 bases. The CDR3 spans 16 residues. The germline gives CDR1 MNHEY, CDR2 SVGAGI. CDR3 region: CASSYGNRGLPGELFF. The CDR3 DNA is TGTGCCAGCAGTTACGGGAACAGGGGGCTTCCCGGGGAGCTGTTTTTT.

The rearrangement uses TRBV27 and TRBJ2-3, with D unresolved. Trimming removed 1 base from V and 2 bases from J, with 10 bases in between. Germline V gene sequence: CDR1 MNHEY, CDR2 SMNVEV (reference sequence). The CDR3 has 15 residues. CDR3 sequence reads: CASSLLSGPTDTQYF. The CDR3 nucleotides read TGTGCCAGCAGTTTATTATCTGGCCCCACAGATACGCAGTATTTT.

The genes are TRBV7-9 and TRBJ2-6; the D gene is possibly TRBD2 (6 bases). V was trimmed by 5 bases and J by 0 bases, leaving 17 bases between them. Germline CDR1 and CDR2: SEHNR and FQNEAQ (reference sequence). This CDR3 region has 18 residues. CDR3 loop: CASSVTPGLGSGANVLTF. The CDR3 DNA is TGTGCCAGCAGCGTAACACCGGGACTCGGCTCTGGGGCCAACGTCCTGACTTTC.

The chain combines TRBV4-2 with TRBJ1-2; the match to TRBD1 covers 11 bases. Looked up from germline, CDR1 is LGHNA and CDR2 is YNFKEQ. This CDR3 has 18 amino acids. The V and J ends lost 4 bases and 3 bases, in that order; junction bases with no gene match: 13. The CDR3 DNA follows: TGTGCCAGCAGCCGCCCAGGACAGGGGGCTTGGCGGGACTATGGCTACACCTTC. It encodes CASSRPGQGAWRDYGYTF.